This T cell receptor (beta chain) was captured in a study of shared clonotypes between healthy human individuals. This CDR3 has 13 residues. Trimming stripped 0 bases from V and 8 bases from J, with 9 bases between. In germline, CDR1 is SGDLS, CDR2 YYNGEE. Whole-study results and caveats: Generation probabilities of non-shared clonotypes were lower (relative to those shared by all four donors).

Measured with immunoSEQ multiplex PCR; TCRdb has only the in-frame clones, and not every one. This sample has roughly 550,000 clones, with 95% found just once. Naive CD8 cells were CD45RO-negative, positively selected for CCR7, excluding terminally differentiated effector memory CD45RA+ cells. To note about this clone: The antigen is unknown.

Sequencing was done on a sample of naive CD8+ T cells sorted from blood. The rearrangement joins TRBV9 to TRBJ2-1; D remains ambiguous. This TCR was recovered from a woman in her 30s in good health. The CDR3 region is CASSVVSGYEQFF. For the CDR3, the DNA is TGTGCCAGCAGCGTAGTATCCGGCTATGAGCAGTTCTTC.